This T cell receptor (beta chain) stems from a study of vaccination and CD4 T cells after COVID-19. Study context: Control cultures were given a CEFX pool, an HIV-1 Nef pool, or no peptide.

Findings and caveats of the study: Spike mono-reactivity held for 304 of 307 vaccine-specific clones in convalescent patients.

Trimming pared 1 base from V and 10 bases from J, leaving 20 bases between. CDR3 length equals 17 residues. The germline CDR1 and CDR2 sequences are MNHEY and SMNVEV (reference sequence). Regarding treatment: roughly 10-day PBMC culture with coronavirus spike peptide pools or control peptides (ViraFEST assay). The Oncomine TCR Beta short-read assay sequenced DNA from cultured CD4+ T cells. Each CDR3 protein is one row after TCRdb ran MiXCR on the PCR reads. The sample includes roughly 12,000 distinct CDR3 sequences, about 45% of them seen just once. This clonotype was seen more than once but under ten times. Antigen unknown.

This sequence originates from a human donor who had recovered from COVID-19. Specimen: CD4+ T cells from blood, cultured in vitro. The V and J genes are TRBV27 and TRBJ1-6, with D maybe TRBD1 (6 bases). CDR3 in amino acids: CASSLYALTGSRSPLHF. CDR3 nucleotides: TGTGCCAGCAGTTTATATGCACTTACAGGGAGTCGGTCACCCCTCCACTTT.